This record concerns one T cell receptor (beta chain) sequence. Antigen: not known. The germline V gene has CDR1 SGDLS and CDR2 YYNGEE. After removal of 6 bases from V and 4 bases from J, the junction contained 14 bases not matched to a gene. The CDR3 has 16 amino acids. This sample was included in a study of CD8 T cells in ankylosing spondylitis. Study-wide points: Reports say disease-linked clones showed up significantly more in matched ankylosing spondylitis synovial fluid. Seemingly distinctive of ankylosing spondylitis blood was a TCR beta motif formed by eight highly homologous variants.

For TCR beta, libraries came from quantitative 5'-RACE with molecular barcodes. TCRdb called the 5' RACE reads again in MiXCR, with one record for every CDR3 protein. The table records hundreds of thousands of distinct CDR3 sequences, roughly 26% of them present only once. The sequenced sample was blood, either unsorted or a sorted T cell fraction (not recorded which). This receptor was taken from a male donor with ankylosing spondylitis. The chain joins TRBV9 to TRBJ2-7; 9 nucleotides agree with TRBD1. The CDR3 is CASTTQPGQGFYEQYF. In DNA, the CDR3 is TGTGCCAGCACCACCCAACCGGGACAGGGATTTTACGAGCAGTACTTC.